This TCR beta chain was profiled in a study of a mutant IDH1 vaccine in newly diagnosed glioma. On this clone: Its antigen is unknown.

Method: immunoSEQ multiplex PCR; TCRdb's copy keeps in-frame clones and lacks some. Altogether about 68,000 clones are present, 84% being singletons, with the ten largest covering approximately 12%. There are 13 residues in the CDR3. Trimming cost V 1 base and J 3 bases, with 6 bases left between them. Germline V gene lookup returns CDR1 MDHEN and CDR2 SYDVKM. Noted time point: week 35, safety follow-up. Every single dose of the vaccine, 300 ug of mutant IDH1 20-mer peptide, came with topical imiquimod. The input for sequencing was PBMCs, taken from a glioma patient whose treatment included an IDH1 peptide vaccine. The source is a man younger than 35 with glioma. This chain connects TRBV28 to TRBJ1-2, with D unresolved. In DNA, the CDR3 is TGTGCCAGCAGTTTATTAACCTACTATGGCTACACCTTC. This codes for CASSLLTYYGYTF.